The TCR beta chain under discussion was sequenced for a study of identical twins. cDNA molecules carried unique molecular identifiers, and template switching added a universal primer site. One entry per CDR3 protein results from TCRdb running MiXCR on the 5' RACE reads. The repertoire holds over a hundred distinct CDR3 sequences, with 75% to 90% as singletons. The V end lost 5 bases, the J end lost 8 bases, and 18 bases lay between the germline ends. The CDR3 runs to 15 residues. To note about this clonotype: Its antigen is unidentified.

Study-wide results and caveats: The study based its conclusions on cross-sectional statistical analysis and did not follow the same donors. There is a chance that invariant MAIT and iNKT cells partially muddied zero-insertion analyses. Researchers reported excess low generation probability among twin-shared out-of-frame alpha sequences.

Sample: PBMCs. The rearrangement joins TRBV12-3 or TRBV12-4 to TRBJ1-4; unclear D gene. This clonotype was obtained from a young woman in good health. This table probably holds off-target reads from a library built for another chain. The DNA for the CDR3 is TGTGCCAGCAGTCCCACCCGGAAGGGAAGGGAAAAACTGTTTTTT. It translates to CASSPTRKGREKLFF.